The T cell receptor beta chain described here comes from a study of shared clonotypes between healthy human individuals (dated by TCRdb to the early 2020s). Turning to the overall study: The cohort included a few men and a couple of women between 18 and 49 years of age. To estimate repertoire size and how much clonotype sharing occurs between individuals, the study deeply sequenced the blood TCR repertoires of about five healthy adults. To increase sequencing depth and limit assay-specific biases, TCR repertoire library preparation and sequencing were carried out by different laboratories using diverse techniques. For each donor, CD4 naive and CD4 memory were each run on three plates, CD8 naive on two plates, and CD8 memory on one plate. Per donor, leukapheresis produced somewhere between about 0.85 and 8.9 billion PBMCs. What the research found in general, with its limitations: Rarefaction of sorted-subset datasets indicated incomplete sequencing despite the large sequencing depth. When four donors were compared, the shared fraction of clonotypes was roughly 4.8% for naive CD4, approximately 3.5% for naive CD8, 2% to 2.5% for memory CD4, and 0.35% to 0.4% for memory CD8. Because the study included only a small number of donors, the genetic and exposure-history diversity represented was limited. Sampling was restricted to blood, and TCR repertoires in tissue are likely to differ from TCR repertoires in blood. Compared with non-shared clonotypes, clonotypes shared by all four sorted-subset donors had higher generation probabilities. Pairwise subsampling led to the expectation that sequencing depth would affect the degree of clonotype sharing among donors. Estimated clonotype richness was generally larger for naive than for memory subsets.

Comment on this clone: Its specific antigen is unknown. Base qualities are not provided; no much larger clone lies one nucleotide away.

Using the deep immunoSEQ assay, multiplex PCR amplified TCR CDR3 regions from genomic DNA. For each cell subset, the extracted genomic DNA was distributed evenly across all wells of several immunoSEQ 96-well plates, and each plate served as one replicate. Each replicate PCR for sorted subsets received around 200 ng genomic DNA, equal to roughly 30,000 T cell genomes. The purified libraries were quantified using a Qubit 3.0 fluorometer, sized with a Bioanalyzer 2100, and then quantified again using the KAPA Library Quantification kit. A separate single-read 150-cycle Illumina NextSeq 550 flow cell was used to sequence each immunoSEQ 96-well plate. As for how the authors treated the data: Because the immunoSEQ output included only junctional sequences and no quality scores, the filtering could not be the same as the filtering used for full-length reads. Sequences were annotated with PyIR, a Python wrapper for IgBLAST v1.9, using IMGT germline references to assign V/J genes and CDR3. Any read was removed if the V/J assignment was weak (E-value above 1e-6), the CDR3 was missing, or the read contained stop codons, out-of-frame junctions, or ambiguous translated residues. V3J clonotypes were defined by identical inferred V gene, J gene, and CDR3 amino acid sequence. Percentage overlap between repertoires was computed as shared unique clonotypes divided by the size of the smaller repertoire. RTK rarefaction, the Chao1 estimator, and Recon v2.1 estimates of unobserved clonotypes were used to assess repertoire richness. OLGA was used to compute generation probabilities for all TCRbeta clonotypes that the gDNA method yielded from several donors. In TCRdb, the immuneACCESS table is reduced to in-frame sequences with V and J assigned. These tables do not hold every clone; where another copy was compared, an unresolved V gene accounts for under half, and the others remain unexplained. That table furnishes V, J and clone size, whereas the DNA furnished D and trimming. This sample gives around 2.5 million clones in total; over 85% of them show up just once. Approximately 0.37% of the sample is in the top ten clones.

The donors were healthy, HIV-negative adults with no recently reported acute infections or vaccinations. All donors were Caucasian adults living in Nashville, Tennessee, USA. Magnetic negative selection was used to enrich CD4+ T cells, after which naive cells were positively selected on CD45RA and the negative fraction became the memory subset. After blood collection by leukapheresis, PBMCs were isolated using Ficoll-Histopaque density gradient centrifugation and then cryopreserved in the vapor phase of liquid nitrogen. Purity and quantity of every magnetically sorted T cell population were checked by analytical flow cytometry. Genomic DNA was isolated from every sorted fraction and measured by UV absorbance on a Nanodrop 2000c. Trimming at the junction amounts to 7 bases on V and 7 bases on J, and the germline ends lie 23 bases apart. Including cysteine and phenylalanine, the CDR3 has 15 amino acids. Only the CDR3 DNA is retained, 45 bases long and in frame from the first base. From a lookup of the germline V gene, CDR1 and CDR2 are SQVTM and ANQGSEA.

Sequences were obtained from naive CD4+ T cells from PBMCs. The meaning of the sample's cell subset or site label: CD45RA+ positively selected. The TCR comes from a man between 18 and 35 years old in good health. Some clones in this sample may be carry-over from other donors' samples. Here the chain combines TRBV29-1 and TRBJ2-1, with a tentative D gene TRBD1 over 6 matching bases. The CDR3 region has the sequence CSGSPGGGWGNEQFF. The nucleotide sequence reads as follows: TGCAGCGGATCCCCAGGTGGGGGCTGGGGGAATGAGCAGTTCTTC.